A single T cell receptor beta chain is shown here with its context. Antigen: not known. cDNA libraries of TCR beta carried unique molecular identifiers. Once roughly 0.85 to 11 million T cells were used, hundreds of thousands of cDNA molecules resulted. TCRdb passed the PCR reads through MiXCR, listing each CDR3 protein once. The data contain under 650,000 distinct CDR3 sequences, roughly 45% of them singletons. The data were taken from a study of post-analysis software for immune sequencing data. The study, taken as a whole, reports: Compared with controls, patients had more of about 5 TRBV segments, including TRBV5-6, TRBV5-1 and TRBV20-1.

The CDR3 spans 16 residues. Germline CDR1 is SGHRS and CDR2 is YFSETQ. Trimming removed 0 bases at V and 0 bases at J, with 10 bases between. Sequencing input: blood. The genes are TRBV5-1 and TRBJ2-4; no clear D. This sequence originates from a girl between 5 and 17 years old with multiple sclerosis. The CDR3 coding sequence is TGCGCCAGCAGCTTGGGGTCCTCCCTAGCCAAAAACATTCAGTACTTC. The encoded protein is CASSLGSSLAKNIQYF. Complete variable domain (other parts from reference TRBV5-1 and TRBJ2-4): KAGVTQTPRYLIKTRGQQVTLSCSPISGHRSVSWYQQTPGQGLQFLFEYFSETQRNKGNFPGRFSGRQFSNSRSEMNVSTLELGDSALYLCASSLGSSLAKNIQYFGAGTRLSVL.